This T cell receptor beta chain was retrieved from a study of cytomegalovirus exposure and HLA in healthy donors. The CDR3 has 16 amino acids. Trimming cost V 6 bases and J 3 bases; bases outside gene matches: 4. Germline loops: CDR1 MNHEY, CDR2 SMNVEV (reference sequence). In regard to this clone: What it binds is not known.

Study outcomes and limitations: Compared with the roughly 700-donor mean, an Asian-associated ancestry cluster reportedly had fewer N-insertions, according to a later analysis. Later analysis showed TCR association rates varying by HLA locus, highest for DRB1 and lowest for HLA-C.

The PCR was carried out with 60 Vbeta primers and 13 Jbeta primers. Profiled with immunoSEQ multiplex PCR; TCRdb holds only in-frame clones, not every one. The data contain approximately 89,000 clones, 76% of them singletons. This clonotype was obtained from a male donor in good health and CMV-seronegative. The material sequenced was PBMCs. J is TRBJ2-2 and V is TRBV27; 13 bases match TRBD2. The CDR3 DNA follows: TGTGCCAGCAGGGGACTAGCGGGATCGGACACCGGGGAGCTGTTTTTT. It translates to CASRGLAGSDTGELFF.